The clone carrying this T cell receptor (beta chain) has a handful of counts. Its target is not known. CDR1 is SGHRS, CDR2 YFSETQ, per germline. V was pared by 0 bases and J by 2 bases, with 12 bases between. The CDR3 has 15 residues. MiXCR, run by TCRdb on the reads, gives a single entry per CDR3 protein. The sample consists of just under 500,000 distinct CDR3 sequences, more than 30% of them appearing once. These data are taken from a study of T cell repertoires in cytomegalovirus infection. Turning to the study itself: HLA-C-restricted CMV epitopes, recently identified, and well-studied HLA-B-restricted ones were used by the study. A matching HLA type, together with CMV infection, was signaled by public TCR beta signatures. The study, taken as a whole, reports: Cumulated frequencies of public TCR beta families served to identify carriers of CMV plus the relevant HLA. HLA-C-restricted CMV-specific TCR beta clonotypes prevailed in the ex vivo response.

The sequence came from a human donor in good health (CMV status not recorded). Some clones in this sample may be carry-over from other donors' samples. The chain links TRBV5-1 to TRBJ2-7; TRBD1 might be the D (5 bases). Sequences were derived from cultured PBMCs, sampled from culture after CMV antigen stimulation. The CDR3 spells CASSLVRGAPYEQYF. The CDR3, as DNA: TGCGCCAGCAGCTTGGTTCGTGGGGCACCCTACGAGCAGTACTTC.